This T cell receptor (beta chain) was documented in a study of human T cells and chemical hapten exposure. Turning to the study itself: Alopecia areata, totalis or universalis affected patients who were mostly female.

Concerning this clonotype itself: Its antigen is currently unknown.

Time point indicated: patch test 3, about 24 weeks after DPC sensitization. Treatment of the sample: therapeutic diphenylcyclopropenone sensitization with weekly scalp DPC. Whole-study results and caveats: The immune response of these alopecia patients might not match healthy individuals'. Once DPC sensitization occurred, TCRs above 1 in 1000 frequency showed no change.

CDR1 DFQATT and CDR2 SNEGSKA come from the germline V gene (reference sequence). This CDR3 contains 13 residues. Trimming removed 6 bases from V and 7 bases from J; junction bases left unmatched: 9. TCRdb processed the RACE reads anew with MiXCR; each CDR3 protein has one entry. The data show approximately 60,000 distinct CDR3 sequences, 9.5% to 12% seen once. Sequences were derived from whole blood, sampled in connection with sensitization to the hapten diphenylcyclopropenone (DPC). This chain uses TRBV20-1 with TRBJ2-7, with 10 positions matching TRBD1. This TCR came from a woman in her 30s with alopecia areata. Some clones in this sample may be carry-over from other donors' samples. DNA of the CDR3: TGCAGTGCCCCAAGGACAGGGGGTGGTGAGCAGTACTTC. Translating gives CSAPRTGGGEQYF.